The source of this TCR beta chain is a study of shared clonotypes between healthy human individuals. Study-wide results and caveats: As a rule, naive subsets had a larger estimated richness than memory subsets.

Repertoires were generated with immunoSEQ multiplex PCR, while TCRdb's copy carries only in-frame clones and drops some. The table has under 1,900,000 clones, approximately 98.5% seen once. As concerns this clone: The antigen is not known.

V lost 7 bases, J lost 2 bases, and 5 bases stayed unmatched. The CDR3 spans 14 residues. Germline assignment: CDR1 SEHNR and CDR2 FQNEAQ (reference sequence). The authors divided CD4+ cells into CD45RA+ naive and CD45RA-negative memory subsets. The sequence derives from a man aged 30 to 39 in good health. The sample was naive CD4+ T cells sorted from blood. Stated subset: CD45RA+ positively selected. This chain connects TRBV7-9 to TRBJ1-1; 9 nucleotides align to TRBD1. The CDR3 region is CASTLTGGNTEAFF. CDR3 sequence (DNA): TGTGCCAGCACCCTGACAGGGGGAAACACTGAAGCTTTCTTT.